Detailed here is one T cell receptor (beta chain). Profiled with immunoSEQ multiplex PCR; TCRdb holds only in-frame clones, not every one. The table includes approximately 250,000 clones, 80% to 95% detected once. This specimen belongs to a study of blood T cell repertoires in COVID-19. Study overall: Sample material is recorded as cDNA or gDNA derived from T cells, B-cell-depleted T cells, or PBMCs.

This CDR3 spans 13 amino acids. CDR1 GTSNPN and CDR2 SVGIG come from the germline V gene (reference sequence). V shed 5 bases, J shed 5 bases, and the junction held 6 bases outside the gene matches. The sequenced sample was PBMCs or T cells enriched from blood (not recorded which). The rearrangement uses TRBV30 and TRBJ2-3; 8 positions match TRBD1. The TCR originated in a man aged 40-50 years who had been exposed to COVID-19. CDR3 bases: TGTGCCTGGCGGGGACAGGCGGGAGATACGCAGTATTTT. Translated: CAWRGQAGDTQYF. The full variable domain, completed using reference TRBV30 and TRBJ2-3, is SQTIHQWPATLVQPVGSPLSLECTVEGTSNPNLYWYRQAAGRGLQLLFYSVGIGQISSEVPQNLSASRPQDRQFILSSKKLLLSDSGFYLCAWRGQAGDTQYFGPGTRLTVL.